These T cell receptor beta chains were read from a single sample in a study of tumor and adjacent non-tumor tissue in lung cancer. TCRdb redid the calling of the multiplex PCR reads with MiXCR, one entry per CDR3 protein. The sample comprises almost 75,000 distinct CDR3 sequences, around 70% of which are singletons, and roughly 26% rests with the top ten. Sequencing was carried out using distant non-tumor lung tissue. These receptor sequences come from a woman aged 45 to 65 with non-small cell lung cancer. Each CDR3 is given with its conserved first and last residue. The D gene is left open where the match is weak. Where a row states a size, it is once, few, many or the class of an expanded clone; other rows omit it.

size,J,D,V,DNA,CDR3
.,TRBJ2-7,TRBD2,TRBV20-1,TGCAGTGCGGAGCTAGCGGCAGGAACCTACGAGCAGTACTTC,CSAELAAGTYEQYF
.,TRBJ2-1,TRBD2,TRBV11-2,TGTGCCAGCAGCTACGGGACTAGCGGAAATGAGCTGTTCTTC,CASSYGTSGNELFF
.,TRBJ2-1,.,TRBV11-1,TGTGCCAGCAGCTTACCTCCGCTGGATGAGCCGCTCTTT,CASSLPPLDEPLF
.,TRBJ1-5,.,TRBV11-2,TGTGCCAATAGCATAGCGGGCCGAGGCAATCGGCCCCATCATTTT,CANSIAGRGNRPHHF
.,TRBJ2-1,TRBD2,TRBV20-1,TGCACTGCTGGCCGGGCGGGAGAAAAAGATGAGCAGTTCTTC,CTAGRAGEKDEQFF
.,TRBJ1-2,TRBD1,TRBV28,TGTACCAGAAGTTTCCTCGGGACAGACTATGGCTACACCTTC,CTRSFLGTDYGYTF
many,TRBJ1-5,.,TRBV12-3/TRBV12-4,TGTGCCAGCAGCCCCATGGGGGGCGCGAGCAATCAGCCCCAGCATTTT,CASSPMGGASNQPQHF
.,TRBJ2-7,.,TRBV28,TGTGCCAGCGGGAGGCTCTCCTACGAGCATTACTTC,CASGRLSYEHYF
.,TRBJ1-2,.,TRBV6-1,TGTGCCAGTCACATAGAACATGGGGCTTCTGGCTACACCTTC,CASHIEHGASGYTF
.,TRBJ2-7,.,TRBV30,TGTGCCTGTTCGCTCGGGATCCACGAGCAGTACTTC,CACSLGIHEQYF
many,TRBJ2-5,TRBD2,TRBV7-8,TGTGCCAGCAGCTTATTGGCGGGAGCTCTTCGGGTGGAGACCCAGTACTTC,CASSLLAGALRVETQYF
.,TRBJ2-1,.,TRBV29-1,TGCAGCACCGGCGGGACTGAGCAGCTCTTC,CSTGGTEQLF
.,TRBJ2-1,.,TRBV20-1,TGCAGTGCTAGACCTCTACTAGCAGGAGTGAACAATGAGCTGTTCTTC,CSARPLLAGVNNELFF
.,TRBJ1-5,.,TRBV18,TGTGCCAGCTCACCTCTAGGGGCCCGGGCCAATCAGCCCCAGCATTTT,CASSPLGARANQPQHF
.,TRBJ2-7,.,TRBV20-1,TGCAGTGATAGTGGAGGGGAGTACTACGAGCAGTACTTC,CSDSGGEYYEQYF
.,TRBJ2-5,TRBD2,TRBV7-8,TGTGCCAGCAGCGTTCGACTAGCGGGAGGCCCCCAAGAGACCCAGTACTTC,CASSVRLAGGPQETQYF
many,TRBJ2-7,TRBD1,TRBV12-3/TRBV12-4,TGTGCCAGCAGGGTGGACAGGGCATCCTACGAGCAGTACTTC,CASRVDRASYEQYF
many,TRBJ2-7,TRBD1,TRBV20-1,TGCAGTGCCATCGCCGGGACAGGGTACTACGAGCAGTACTTC,CSAIAGTGYYEQYF
.,TRBJ2-3,.,TRBV11-2,TGTCCCAGCAGCCAATTACAGGGCGCACCAGATACGCAGTATTTT,CPSSQLQGAPDTQYF
.,TRBJ2-7,TRBD1,TRBV30,TGTGCCCTGAGAAACCGGGACAGGGGCCACGAGCAGTACTTC,CALRNRDRGHEQYF
.,TRBJ1-6,.,TRBV4-1,TGCGCCAGCAACCAAGGTGTCAGCGAAAATTCACCCCTCCACTTT,CASNQGVSENSPLHF
.,TRBJ1-2,TRBD1,TRBV19,TGTGCCAGTAGTATCGGGGGACAGGGGACTGGCTACACCTTC,CASSIGGQGTGYTF
.,TRBJ1-5,TRBD1,TRBV6-1,TGTGCTAGCAGGGACAGTTATAGCAATCGGCCCCAGCATTTT,CASRDSYSNRPQHF
.,TRBJ2-5,.,TRBV11-2,TGTGCCAGCAGCTTAAACCGGGCTGGGGAGACCCAGTACTTC,CASSLNRAGETQYF
.,TRBJ2-1,.,TRBV20-1,TGCAGTGCTCCACTAACAGGGACCTACAGTGAGCAGTTCTTC,CSAPLTGTYSEQFF
.,TRBJ2-7,TRBD2,TRBV5-6,TGTGCCAGCAGCTTTCAAGGACTAGCCGGCTACGAGCAGTACTTC,CASSFQGLAGYEQYF
many,TRBJ2-2,.,TRBV6-1,TGTGCCAGCAGTCCTCAATTACGGGACATCACCGGGGAGCTGTTTTTT,CASSPQLRDITGELFF
medium-sized,TRBJ1-5,TRBD1,TRBV20-1,TGCAGTGCCCCCCCGGGACAGGGGCCGGATCAGCCCCAGCATTTT,CSAPPGQGPDQPQHF
.,TRBJ2-1,.,TRBV21-1,TGTGCCAGCAGGATGCTAGCGGGAGGGTTGCATGAGCAGTTCTTC,CASRMLAGGLHEQFF
few,TRBJ2-5,.,TRBV10-3,TGTGTCATCAGTGAGCAGGGGTGGGCACAAGAGACCCAGTACTTC,CVISEQGWAQETQYF
many,TRBJ2-2,.,TRBV5-4,TGTGCCAGCAGCTTGGTTAGGATGAACACCGGGGAGCTGTTTTTT,CASSLVRMNTGELFF
.,TRBJ2-5,.,TRBV6-1,TGTGCCATCAGACAGGGTGGCGGGGAGACCCAGTGCTTC,CAIRQGGGETQCF
.,TRBJ1-5,.,TRBV4-1,TGCACCAGCAGCCAAGTGGGGATAGGCTCCGGCGGTCAGCCCCAGCATTTT,CTSSQVGIGSGGQPQHF
.,TRBJ2-3,.,TRBV12-3/TRBV12-4,TGCGCCAGCAGCCTTGATGTGGTAGATCAGCCCCAGTATTTT,CASSLDVVDQPQYF
.,TRBJ2-1,.,TRBV24-1,TGTGCCACCGCCGGGACTCTCATCAATGAGCAGTTCTTC,CATAGTLINEQFF
many,TRBJ2-1,.,TRBV24-1,TGTGCCACCAGTGATCCCTCCGGGAGAGGCGGCAATGAGCAGTTCTTC,CATSDPSGRGGNEQFF
medium-sized,TRBJ1-1,.,TRBV7-8,TGTGCCAGCAGCTTAGATTTGTTGGAGACTGAAGCTTTCTTT,CASSLDLLETEAFF
.,TRBJ2-7,.,TRBV11-2,TGTGCCAGCAGCTTAGCCCCCTGGACAGATTACGATCAGTACTTC,CASSLAPWTDYDQYF
.,TRBJ1-2,.,TRBV28,TGTGTCAGCAGTTTATGGTCAGTTGGCTACACCTTC,CVSSLWSVGYTF
once,TRBJ1-2,.,TRBV20-1,TGCAGTGTTGGAGACAGAGCAGCTCACTATGGCTACACCTTC,CSVGDRAAHYGYTF
.,TRBJ2-2,.,TRBV29-1,TGCAGCGTTTCGGGCAAGGCGCACACCGGGGGGCTGTTTTTT,CSVSGKAHTGGLFF